This T cell receptor (beta chain) is from a study of T cell responses to AZD1222 COVID-19 vaccine. Study-level points and caveats: Reportedly, close to half of spike-specific TCRs are directed against unmutated variant regions.

Germline V gives CDR1 LGHNA, CDR2 YNFKEQ. This CDR3 region has 16 residues. The junction had 12 bases not matched to a gene; V was cut back by 2 bases and J by 10 bases. TCRdb's copy holds only in-frame clones and misses some; the assay was immunoSEQ multiplex PCR. The top ten hold roughly 5.5% of the sample, which has 150,000 or so clones, 85% to 90% seen once. Turning to this clone: The antigen remains undetermined.

This chain uses TRBV4-2 with TRBJ1-1, with TRBD1 identical over 11 bases. Source: peripheral blood, taken on day 0 of AZD1222 vaccination. The clonotype comes from an adult in good health. The CDR3 protein is CASSQSPGQGDIGAFF. The CDR3 region has the DNA TGTGCCAGCAGCCAATCACCGGGACAGGGGGATATTGGAGCTTTCTTT.